The clone carrying this TCR beta chain has just one count. Antigen: not known. These data belong to a study of OX40 agonist ivuxolimab in advanced cancers. Study-wide context: At doses from 0.01 to 10 mg/kg, patients were given intravenous ivuxolimab every 2 weeks. Of mixed ages from about 20 to 80 and averaging about 65 years, the group was about 80% male.

The V gene lost 2 bases and the J gene lost 6 bases, with 22 bases spanning the gap. Germline CDR1 reads GTSNPN; CDR2 reads SVGIG (reference sequence). The CDR3 spans 16 residues. If patients had autoimmune disease history or systemic immunosuppression, they were excluded. Broader study findings: Within 6 weeks, CD4+ and CD8+ blood T cells expanded clonally at 0.1 to 3.0 mg/kg.

The assay was immunoSEQ multiplex PCR, and TCRdb's table has in-frame clones only and misses some. The table lists about 72,000 clones, over 70% of them singletons. The TCR originated in an adult with an advanced solid tumor such as melanoma, head and neck, liver or kidney cancer. The J gene is TRBJ2-5, the V gene TRBV30; a possible D gene is TRBD1 (6 bases). The material sequenced was CD4+ or CD8+ T cells sorted from blood, taken in a trial of the OX40 agonist ivuxolimab. The CDR3 region is CAWSSRGTNFGKTQYF. The CDR3 coding sequence is TGTGCCTGGAGTTCCCGTGGGACAAATTTCGGGAAGACCCAGTACTTC. The whole variable domain, filled in from reference TRBV30 and TRBJ2-5, reads SQTIHQWPATLVQPVGSPLSLECTVEGTSNPNLYWYRQAAGRGLQLLFYSVGIGQISSEVPQNLSASRPQDRQFILSSKKLLLSDSGFYLCAWSSRGTNFGKTQYFGPGTRLLVL.